One sample yielded the 16 T cell receptor beta chains listed below, sequenced in a study of PD-1 blockade in classical Hodgkin lymphoma. The time point denotes: cycle 4 day 1 (C4D1), after 6 weeks of nivolumab. Relapse was seen in all patients after autologous stem cell transplantation, and brentuximab vedotin exposure was variable. Sequenced by immunoSEQ multiplex PCR; TCRdb stores in-frame clones only, minus some. The table lists about 50,000 clones, around four fifths of them singletons, with approximately 12% in the top ten. The specimen comprised peripheral blood mononuclear cells (PBMCs), sampled before the fourth cycle of nivolumab. These receptors were obtained from a human donor with classical Hodgkin lymphoma.

This clone has only a few counts. This chain uses TRBV6-5 with TRBJ1-2; no reliable D call. The CDR3 contains 15 residues. The ends were cut back, 4 bases at V and 0 bases at J, with 12 bases in the middle. Germline CDR1 MNHEY, CDR2 SVGAGI. The CDR3, as DNA: TGTGCCAGCAGTTCCGGGCCTCGACCTAACTATGGCTACACCTTC. This gives the protein CASSSGPRPNYGYTF.

The chain carries TRBV28 and TRBJ2-1, with TRBD2 matching 10 bases. There are 15 residues in the CDR3. V was pared by 6 bases and J by 3 bases, with 5 bases of the junction left unmatched. The V gene's germline CDR1 is MDHEN and CDR2 SYDVKM. The CDR3 here is CASSLWTSGYNEQFF. The CDR3 nucleotides are TGTGCCAGCAGCCTCTGGACTAGCGGCTACAATGAGCAGTTCTTC.

This clone was found many times. In DNA, the CDR3 is TGTGCCAGCAAGATGGGACCCGAGCAGTACTTC. It specifies CASKMGPEQYF. V is TRBV6-5 and J is TRBJ2-7; either TRBD1 or TRBD2 may fit D (5 bases each). The CDR3 has 11 residues. Germline loops: CDR1 MNHEY, CDR2 SVGAGI. Trimming stripped 7 bases from V and 6 bases from J, with 10 bases between.

The chain couples TRBV28 to TRBJ1-1, with a weak D call TRBD1 (5 bases). This CDR3 spans 17 amino acids. In germline, CDR1 is MDHEN, CDR2 SYDVKM. Trimming left V 3 bases short and J 1 base short, with 18 bases between. CDR3 loop: CASSFTTFEGPNTEAFF. CDR3 in DNA: TGTGCCAGCAGTTTCACCACCTTTGAGGGGCCGAACACTGAAGCTTTCTTT.

V gene TRBV5-1 combines with J gene TRBJ2-5; 7 bases match TRBD2. The ends lost 0 bases at V and 1 base at J; junction bases unmatched: 0. The germline V gene has CDR1 SGHRS and CDR2 YFSETQ. This CDR3 comprises 14 residues. DNA of the CDR3: TGCGCCAGCAGCTTGGGACTAGCCCAAGAGACCCAGTACTTC. This translates into CASSLGLAQETQYF.

The chain couples TRBV4-3 to TRBJ2-7; tentatively, D is TRBD2 (5 bases). The V gene's germline CDR1 is LGHNA and CDR2 YSLEER. The CDR3 runs to 18 residues. V was pared by 0 bases and J by 0 bases, with 18 bases between. CDR3 DNA: TGCGCCAGCAGCCAAGATCGGTCATCTTGGGAGAGCTCCTACGAGCAGTACTTC. Its protein product is CASSQDRSSWESSYEQYF.

The chain combines TRBV2 with TRBJ1-2, with 10 bases matching TRBD1. The CDR3 extends over 14 amino acids. J gave up 4 bases and V 5 bases, and 4 bases lay outside the gene matches. The V gene's germline CDR1 is SNHLY and CDR2 FYNNEI. CDR3 in DNA: TGTGCCAGCAGTAAGGACAGGGGGACCTATGGCTACACCTTC. Translation gives CASSKDRGTYGYTF.

The chain joins TRBV6-5 to TRBJ2-3; no definite D call. The length of the CDR3 is 14 residues. The ends were cut back, 0 bases at V and 0 bases at J, with 4 bases in the middle. Germline CDR1 and CDR2: MNHEY and SVGAGI. The CDR3 bases are TGTGCCAGCAGTTACTCACCTAGCACAGATACGCAGTATTTT. Translation: CASSYSPSTDTQYF.

The chain uses TRBV5-1 and TRBJ1-6; D gene ambiguous. The CDR3 spans 13 residues. The germline gives CDR1 SGHRS, CDR2 YFSETQ. V was shortened by 4 bases and J by 9 bases, with 11 bases between the two germline ends. CDR3 in amino acids: CASSAGRSSPLHF. The CDR3 DNA is TGCGCCAGCAGCGCAGGACGGAGTTCACCCCTCCACTTT.

The chain links TRBV6-6 to TRBJ1-3, with D perhaps matching TRBD1 (6 bases). Germline loops: CDR1 MNHNY, CDR2 SVGAGI (reference sequence). This CDR3 spans 15 amino acids. V was clipped by 4 bases and J by 7 bases, with 17 bases between them. CDR3 residues: CASSSTGGPDNTIYF. The DNA for the CDR3 is TGTGCCAGCAGTTCCACCGGGGGCCCAGATAACACCATATATTTT.

This clone was detected only a few times. This chain links TRBV19 with TRBJ1-1; no definite D call. The germline CDR1 and CDR2 sequences are LNHDA and SQIVND (reference sequence). V was cut by 3 bases and J by 5 bases, with 10 bases left in between. This CDR3 comprises 13 residues. The CDR3 sequence: CASSIQAGTEAFF. The CDR3 DNA reads TGTGCCAGTAGTATTCAGGCGGGGACTGAAGCTTTCTTT.

V gene TRBV6-4 combines with J gene TRBJ2-1, with TRBD2 matching over 8 bases. This CDR3 has 18 residues. Germline CDR1 and CDR2: MRHNA and SNTAGT. V lost 5 bases, J lost 0 bases, and 12 bases stayed unmatched. CDR3 in DNA: TGTGCCAGCAGTCTTAAAGCGGGAGACCACAGCTCCTACAATGAGCAGTTCTTC. This gives the protein CASSLKAGDHSSYNEQFF.

The chain links TRBV5-1 to TRBJ2-3; 11 bases agree with TRBD2. V lost 4 bases, J lost 4 bases, and 2 bases stayed unmatched. From germline, CDR1 is SGHRS and CDR2 YFSETQ. The CDR3 extends over 14 amino acids. The CDR3 DNA sequence: TGCGCCAGCAGCGTGGGACTAGCGGCAGATACGCAGTATTTT. Translating gives CASSVGLAADTQYF.

The sample holds one count of this clone. The chain joins TRBV4-1 to TRBJ2-1; D gene uncertain. The germline V gene encodes CDR1 MGHRA and CDR2 YSYEKL. Trimming left V 0 bases short and J 7 bases short, with 19 bases between. The CDR3 is 17 amino acids. CDR3 coding DNA: TGCGCCAGCAGCCAAGATAAAACCGCGACGTTTGGGAATGAGCAGTTCTTC. It translates to CASSQDKTATFGNEQFF.

The chain is built from TRBV15 and TRBJ2-7; the D gene is possibly TRBD2 (5 bases). The CDR3 runs to 13 residues. The V gene lost 2 bases and the J gene lost 7 bases, with 12 bases spanning the gap. Germline V gene data show CDR1 as LNHNV and CDR2 as YYDKDF (reference sequence). CDR3 in amino acids: CATSRKGSGEQYF. CDR3 sequence (DNA): TGTGCCACCAGCAGAAAAGGGTCGGGGGAGCAGTACTTC.

This clone was detected a few times. This rearrangement joins TRBV6-1 to TRBJ1-1; a weak D match, TRBD1 (6 bases). The V gene's germline CDR1 is MNHNS and CDR2 SASEGT. V lost 6 bases, J lost 1 base, and 12 bases lay in between. This CDR3 spans 14 amino acids. The CDR3 DNA is TGTGCCAGCAGCGCGGGACATCGGAACACTGAAGCTTTCTTT. It yields the protein CASSAGHRNTEAFF.